This T cell receptor beta chain derives from a study of early T cells in non-severe SARS-CoV-2 infection (dated by TCRdb to about 2021). General notes on the study: Bulk RNA from unsorted whole blood was used for TCR sequencing, so alpha and beta chains could not be paired.

Study-wide findings and limitations: VDJdb matching was skewed toward anti-spike CD8 responses and likely underestimated virus-specific expansions, missing private and CD4 specificities.

This clonotype was counted ten times or more. It lacks a known antigen. Per-nucleotide qualities are absent, and no much larger clonotype sits a single base away. Via the germline V gene, CDR1 is SGHVS and CDR2 FQNEAQ. Trimming removed 5 bases from V and 5 bases from J; the gene matches leave 2 bases unexplained. The CDR3 sequence holds 13 residues, the cysteine and phenylalanine included. The kept DNA is CDR3 alone, 39 bases in frame from the first base. The library was made by 5' RACE. Data came from a NextSeq 500. To correct for sequencing error and PCR bias, the TCR library protocol tagged individual cDNA molecules with unique molecular identifiers. Sequencing covered both TCR alpha and beta chains, and within each sample the abundances of alpha and beta sequences were tightly co-correlated. On the authors' methods: Decombinator V4 was used to perform V gene, J gene and CDR3 annotation of TCR sequences. Expanded TCRs were defined as changing significantly between any two time points under a Poisson model with p below 0.0001. TCR abundances were normalised to the total number of TCRs sequenced per sample and expressed as counts per million. MAIT TCRs were defined by TRAV1-2 paired with TRAJ12, TRAJ20 or TRAJ33, and iNKT TCRs by TRAV10 paired with TRAJ18. A search of VDJdb, accessed on 1 November 2021, was run for TCRs annotated to CMV, EBV and SARS-CoV-2, with TCRs annotated for multiple antigens excluded. TCRdb passed the public sequencing reads through fastp at Q25 and MiXCR, retaining productive beta sequences. Every entry covers one CDR3 protein and lists the most common genes and DNA from its rows. TCRdb's processing, not the study's, gives the V and J calls here. The sample profile shows some 81,000 distinct CDR3 sequences; 7.5% to 10% of them were found once. 4.8% of the sample goes to the ten largest clones.

The study was a case-control design nested within a healthcare worker cohort in London, UK, with weekly nasopharyngeal swab PCR tests and blood sampling. Healthcare workers were recruited between 23 and 31 March 2020, during the week of the UK lockdown, and were followed weekly for up to roughly 16 weeks. The clonotype was recovered from an adult who was a healthcare worker with PCR-confirmed SARS-CoV-2 infection or an uninfected control (not recorded which). Specimen: whole blood. The chain links TRBV7-8 with TRBJ2-1; 8 of the junction bases match TRBD2. The base sequence is TGTGCCAGCAGCCCGGGAGGGAACAATGAGCAGTTCTTC. The resulting protein is CASSPGGNNEQFF.